The T cell receptor beta chain under discussion was sequenced for a study of tumor-infiltrating lymphocytes in localized non-small cell lung cancer. Study background: Some samples were collected after neoadjuvant chemotherapy; smokers, never-smokers and several histologies were included. Each patient gave resected tumor and non-adjacent uninvolved lung tissue. General study findings and limits: Different pieces of the same tissue went to different assays, confounding technical variation with intratumor heterogeneity.

Measured with immunoSEQ multiplex PCR; TCRdb has only the in-frame clones, and not every one. Of approximately 17,000 clones in the sample, about three quarters are singletons; the top ten hold 4.9%. The length of the CDR3 is 15 residues. The germline CDR1 and CDR2 sequences are GTSNPN and SVGIG (reference sequence). Trimming removed 6 bases at V and 2 bases at J, with 20 bases between. About this clone itself: Its antigen remains unknown.

Source material: lung tumor tissue. This chain joins TRBV30 and TRBJ2-7, with D possibly being TRBD2 (5 bases). This clonotype originated in a human donor with non-small cell lung cancer. This CDR3 reads CACSLRGGRPYEQYF. The CDR3 nucleotides are TGTGCCTGTTCCCTCCGGGGTGGGCGACCCTACGAGCAGTACTTC.